This entry lists 7 T cell receptor beta chains sequenced from one sample in a study of T cells in Graves' hyperthyroidism and ophthalmopathy. Amplification yielded TCR beta CDR3 regions, with RNA transcripts as the source. TCR CDR3 underwent first-round RT-PCR with the HTBI primer set. In TCRdb, the multiplex PCR reads were re-called with MiXCR into one record per CDR3 protein. The sample lists about 350,000 distinct CDR3 sequences; about 16% were seen once. Sequencing was done on a sample of blood. These receptors originate from a woman aged 60-75 years with Graves' ophthalmopathy.

This clonotype occurred a few times. The chain couples TRBV20-1 to TRBJ2-7; no clear D. This CDR3 spans 13 amino acids. Trimming removed 4 bases from V and 0 bases from J, with 10 bases in between. Germline V CDR1 and CDR2: DFQATT, SNEGSKA (reference sequence). CDR3 protein: CSANAFSSYEQYF. The CDR3 region has the DNA TGCAGTGCTAACGCCTTTAGCTCCTACGAGCAGTACTTC.

The sample holds a few counts of this clonotype. This rearrangement joins TRBV28 to TRBJ2-3, with 12 bases lining up with TRBD1. Germline CDR1 MDHEN, CDR2 SYDVKM. This CDR3 contains 16 residues. The trim removed 5 bases at V and 4 bases at J, leaving 7 bases unmatched. Here the CDR3 DNA reads TGTGCCAGCAGTCTCGGGACAGGGGGCAGTCCAGATACGCAGTATTTT. It codes for CASSLGTGGSPDTQYF.

J is TRBJ2-1 and V is TRBV10-3; D uncertain. CDR1 is ENHRY, CDR2 SYGVKD, per germline. Trimming took 3 bases from V and 0 from J, leaving 9 bases between them. This CDR3 has 15 residues. This CDR3 reads CAISDGRSSYNEQFF. CDR3 nucleotides: TGTGCCATCAGTGATGGCCGGAGCTCCTACAATGAGCAGTTCTTC.

This clonotype has a handful of counts. The chain carries TRBV5-1 and TRBJ2-7; D assignment may be TRBD1 or TRBD2 (6 bases each). CDR1 and CDR2 (germline): SGHRS, YFSETQ. CDR3 length: 15 amino acids. Trimming left V 5 bases short and J 1 base short, with 16 bases between. DNA for the CDR3: TGCGCCAGCAGGGGGGGACAACTCAAGTCCTACGAGCAGTACTTC. This encodes CASRGGQLKSYEQYF.

This clonotype appeared a few times. The J gene is TRBJ1-4, the V gene TRBV19; 10 nucleotides agree with TRBD1. This CDR3 comprises 15 residues. Germline CDR1 and CDR2: LNHDA and SQIVND (reference sequence). V lost 5 bases and J lost 8; bases outside the gene matches: 8. Here the CDR3 DNA reads TGTGCCAGTAGTCCCGGGACAGGGGTGGAAGAAAAACTGTTTTTT. Encoded protein: CASSPGTGVEEKLFF.

This clonotype was seen repeatedly, ten times or more. The chain employs TRBV29-1 and TRBJ2-6; D unclear. The V and J ends lost 5 bases and 2 bases respectively, with 4 bases between them. Germline CDR1 reads SQVTM; CDR2 reads ANQGSEA. This CDR3 is 12 amino acids long. The CDR3: CSVLAGANVLTF. The DNA of the CDR3 is TGCAGCGTTTTGGCTGGGGCCAACGTCCTGACTTTC.

This clonotype occurred many times. The chain employs TRBV20-1 and TRBJ2-7; D might be TRBD1 (6 bases). With 0 bases removed from V and 1 base from J, the gap between germline ends came to 10 bases. This CDR3 spans 14 amino acids. Looked up from germline, CDR1 is DFQATT and CDR2 is SNEGSKA (reference sequence). Here the CDR3 reads CSARDPGVSYEQYF. CDR3 bases: TGCAGTGCTAGAGACCCAGGGGTTTCCTACGAGCAGTACTTC.